This T cell receptor (beta chain) is from a study of T-cell reconstitution after alpha-beta-depleted transplantation in children. The CDR3 covers 16 residues. CDR1 is LGHNA, CDR2 YNFKEQ, per germline. J lost 4 bases, V lost 0 bases, and 3 bases had no gene match. Of note for this clonotype: Its antigen is not known.

This sample's TCRbeta library carried unique molecular identifier barcodes. TCRdb reanalysed the PCR reads using MiXCR and keeps one entry per CDR3 protein. Of 70,000 to 95,000 distinct CDR3 sequences in the sample, about 16% were seen once. Study conclusions and caveats: Alpha-beta T cells present about two months after transplant were reported to originate from several hundred expanded graft clones. The high TCRbeta diversity at day 60 in some patients came from surviving recipient T cells and thymic progenitors. Among T cells one year after transplant, newly produced cells accounted for most counts and diversity.

V usage is TRBV4-2 and J usage is TRBJ2-5; 12 bases fit TRBD1. This receptor was obtained from a male patient aged 2-15 years who had a stem cell transplant for acute lymphoblastic leukemia, so the T cells may come from the graft donor. This specimen consisted of PBMCs, mostly from graft donor cells, obtained 180 days after TCRalphabeta/CD19-depleted stem cell transplant. DNA of the CDR3: TGTGCCAGCAGCCAAGAACCGGGACAGGGGGCAGAGACCCAGTACTTC. Amino acids: CASSQEPGQGAETQYF.